This TCR beta chain is drawn from a study of brain T cells in children with intractable seizures. Study-wide findings and caveats: Only CDR3 sequence similarity suggested viral specificity, without known HCMV serostatus.

Surgery cases with the highest brain T cell transcript signatures were chosen for sequencing. Libraries were prepared by immunoSEQ multiplex PCR; TCRdb keeps only in-frame clonotypes and omits some of them. In the table there are about 8,000 clones, nearly 75% of which are singletons. For this clone: No antigen is known for it. The sample contains more than one DNA sequence encoding this CDR3.

The TCR originated in a boy under three years old with tuberous sclerosis and intractable seizures. The source material was resected brain tissue, sampled at surgery.

CDR3 sequence: CASSPGRGNYGYTF. The DNA for the CDR3 is TGTGCCAGCAGCCCTGGGCGTGGGAACTATGGCTACACCTTC. This chain uses TRBV7-9 with TRBJ1-2; unclear D gene. Looked up from germline, CDR1 is SEHNR and CDR2 is FQNEAQ (reference sequence). The V gene lost 5 bases and the J gene lost 2 bases, with 12 bases spanning the gap. The CDR3 is 14 amino acids. The full variable domain, in which reference TRBV7-9 and TRBJ1-2 provide the parts outside the CDR3, is DTGVSQNPRHKITKRGQNVTFRCDPISEHNRLYWYRQTLGQGPEFLTYFQNEAQLEKSRLLSDRFSAERPKGSFSTLEIQRTEQGDSAMYLCASSPGRGNYGYTFGSGTRLTVV.